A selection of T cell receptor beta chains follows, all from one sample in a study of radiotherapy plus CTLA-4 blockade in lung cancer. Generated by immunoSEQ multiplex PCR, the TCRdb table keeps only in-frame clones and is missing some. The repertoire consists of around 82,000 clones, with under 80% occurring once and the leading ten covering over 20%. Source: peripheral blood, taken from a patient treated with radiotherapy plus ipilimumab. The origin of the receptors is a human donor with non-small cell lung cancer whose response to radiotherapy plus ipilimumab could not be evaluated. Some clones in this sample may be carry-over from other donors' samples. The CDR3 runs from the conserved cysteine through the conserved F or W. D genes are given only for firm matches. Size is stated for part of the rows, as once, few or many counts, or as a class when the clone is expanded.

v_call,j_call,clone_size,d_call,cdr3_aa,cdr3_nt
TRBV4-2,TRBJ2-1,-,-,CASSQVAGYTSYNEQFF,TGTGCCAGCAGCCAAGTGGCGGGGTATACCTCCTACAATGAGCAGTTCTTC
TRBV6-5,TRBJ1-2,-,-,CASRDSQIYGYTF,TGTGCCTCCAGAGACAGCCAAATCTATGGCTACACCTTC
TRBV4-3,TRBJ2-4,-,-,CASSQGRGREQYF,TGCGCCAGCAGCCAAGGGAGGGGGCGAGAACAGTACTTC
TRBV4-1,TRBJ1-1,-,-,CASSQVRGLQNTEAFF,TGCGCCAGCAGCCAAGTTAGAGGACTTCAGAACACTGAAGCTTTCTTT
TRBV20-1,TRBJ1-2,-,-,CSAGGGYGYTF,TGCAGTGCAGGCGGGGGATATGGCTACACCTTC
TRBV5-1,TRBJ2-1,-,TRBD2,CASSLAGVSEQFF,TGCGCCAGCAGCCTAGCGGGGGTGAGTGAGCAGTTCTTC
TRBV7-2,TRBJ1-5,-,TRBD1,CASSSTGGRSNQPQHF,TGTGCCAGCAGCTCCACAGGGGGGAGAAGCAATCAGCCCCAGCATTTT
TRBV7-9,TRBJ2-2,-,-,CASSARGGYTGELFF,TGTGCCAGCAGCGCTAGGGGGGGATACACCGGGGAGCTGTTTTTT
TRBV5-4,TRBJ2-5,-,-,CASSEGGGFQETQYF,TGTGCCAGCAGCGAGGGGGGGGGCTTCCAAGAGACCCAGTACTTC
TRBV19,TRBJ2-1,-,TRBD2,CASRPTSSSGASYNEQFF,TGTGCCAGTAGGCCGACTTCGTCTAGCGGGGCTTCCTACAATGAGCAGTTCTTC
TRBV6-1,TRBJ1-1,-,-,CASSDEVRGGNTEAFF,TGTGCCAGCAGTGATGAAGTAAGGGGCGGGAACACTGAAGCTTTCTTT
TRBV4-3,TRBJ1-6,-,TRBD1,CASSQLWTGGSNSPLHF,TGCGCCAGCAGCCAACTTTGGACAGGGGGTAGCAATTCACCCCTCCACTTT
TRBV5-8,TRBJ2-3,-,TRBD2,CASSLVLAGGDTDTQYF,TGTGCCAGCAGCTTGGTCCTAGCGGGGGGCGACACAGATACGCAGTATTTT
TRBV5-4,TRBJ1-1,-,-,CASSYVPGGTEAFF,TGTGCCAGCAGCTATGTCCCAGGAGGCACTGAAGCTTTCTTT
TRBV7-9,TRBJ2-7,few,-,CASSARISREQYF,TGTGCCAGCAGCGCCAGGATCAGCCGCGAGCAGTACTTC
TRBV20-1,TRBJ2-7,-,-,CSARAEYEQYF,TGCAGTGCCCGCGCTGAGTACGAGCAGTACTTC
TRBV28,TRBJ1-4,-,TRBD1,CASSLGGQGGEKLFF,TGTGCCAGCAGTTTAGGTGGACAGGGTGGCGAAAAACTGTTTTTT
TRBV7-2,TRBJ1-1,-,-,CASSWGRATNTEAFF,TGTGCCAGCAGCTGGGGCCGGGCGACGAACACTGAAGCTTTCTTT
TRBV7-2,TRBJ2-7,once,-,CASSLDGRGQYF,TGTGCCAGCAGCTTAGATGGCAGAGGGCAGTACTTC
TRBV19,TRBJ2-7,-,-,CASSRERLDSYEQYF,TGTGCCAGTAGTAGGGAGAGGCTTGACTCCTACGAGCAGTACTTC
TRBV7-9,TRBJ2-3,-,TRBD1,CASSLWTGGLVLVDTQYF,TGTGCCAGCAGCCTCTGGACAGGGGGCCTTGTGTTGGTAGATACGCAGTATTTT
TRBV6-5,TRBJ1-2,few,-,CASSYGRDYGYTF,TGTGCCAGCAGTTACGGGCGGGACTATGGCTACACCTTC
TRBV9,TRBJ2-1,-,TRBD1,CASSVRGQGVYNEQFF,TGTGCCAGCAGCGTAAGGGGACAGGGAGTCTACAATGAGCAGTTCTTC
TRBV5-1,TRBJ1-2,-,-,CASTSQGDYGYTF,TGCGCCAGCACCTCACAGGGCGACTATGGCTACACCTTC
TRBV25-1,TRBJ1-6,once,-,CATRSEGVSPLHF,TGTGCCACCCGAAGCGAGGGTGTCTCACCCCTCCACTTT
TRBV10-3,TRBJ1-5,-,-,CAISGTDSNQPQHF,TGTGCCATCAGTGGGACAGACTCTAATCAGCCCCAGCATTTT
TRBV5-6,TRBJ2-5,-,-,CASSSRQASQETQYF,TGTGCCAGCAGCTCCAGGCAGGCCAGCCAAGAGACCCAGTACTTC
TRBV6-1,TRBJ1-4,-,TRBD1,CASSRDRVEKLFF,TGTGCCAGCAGTCGGGACAGGGTCGAAAAACTGTTTTTT
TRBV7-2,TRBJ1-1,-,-,CASSFVRTMNTEAFF,TGTGCCAGCAGCTTTGTCCGGACAATGAACACTGAAGCTTTCTTT
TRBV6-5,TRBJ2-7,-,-,CASSYLSQGGEQYF,TGTGCCAGCAGTTACCTTAGCCAGGGCGGCGAGCAGTACTTC
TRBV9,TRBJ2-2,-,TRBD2,CASSVASGGAIGELFF,TGTGCCAGCAGCGTAGCGAGCGGGGGGGCTATCGGGGAGCTGTTTTTT
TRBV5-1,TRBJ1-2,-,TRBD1,CASSLDPGGYGYTF,TGCGCCAGCAGCTTGGATCCAGGGGGCTATGGCTACACCTTC
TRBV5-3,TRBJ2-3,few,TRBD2,CARSPQTGRGDPTDTQYF,TGTGCCAGAAGCCCCCAAACGGGGCGGGGGGACCCAACAGATACGCAGTATTTT
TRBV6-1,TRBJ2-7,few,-,CASSEGGAYEQYF,TGTGCCAGCAGTGAAGGGGGGGCCTACGAGCAGTACTTC
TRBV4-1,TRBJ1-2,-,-,CASSLQGDSYGYTF,TGCGCCAGCAGCTTACAGGGTGACAGCTATGGCTACACCTTC
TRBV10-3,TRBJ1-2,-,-,CAISESTEGGYTF,TGTGCCATCAGTGAGTCGACTGAGGGAGGCTACACCTTC
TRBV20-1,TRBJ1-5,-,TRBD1,CSALQGPARHF,TGCAGTGCCCTACAGGGGCCTGCGCGGCATTTT
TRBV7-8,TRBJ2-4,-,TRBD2,CASSLRGTSGRGAKNIQYF,TGTGCCAGCAGCTTACGCGGGACTAGCGGGAGGGGAGCCAAAAACATTCAGTACTTC
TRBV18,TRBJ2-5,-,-,CASSPPLGETQYF,TGTGCCAGCTCACCACCGCTCGGGGAGACCCAGTACTTC
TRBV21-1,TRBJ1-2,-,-,CASNWWGGGYTF,TGTGCCAGCAACTGGTGGGGGGGAGGCTACACCTTC
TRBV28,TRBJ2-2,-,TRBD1,CASLDRDTGELFF,TGTGCCAGCCTGGACAGGGACACCGGGGAGCTGTTTTTT
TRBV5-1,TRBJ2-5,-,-,CASSLARSGGLVGETQYF,TGCGCCAGCAGCTTGGCGCGGTCGGGGGGCCTAGTGGGAGAGACCCAGTACTTC
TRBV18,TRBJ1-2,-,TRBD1,CASSRSRGDRATYGYTF,TGTGCCAGCTCACGGAGTAGAGGGGACAGGGCAACCTATGGCTACACCTTC
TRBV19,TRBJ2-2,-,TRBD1,CASSIEDRENTGELFF,TGTGCCAGTAGTATCGAAGACAGGGAGAACACCGGGGAGCTGTTTTTT
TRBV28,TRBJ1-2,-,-,CASSHSGLRDYGYTF,TGTGCCAGCAGTCATTCAGGGCTAAGGGACTATGGCTACACCTTC